The T cell receptor beta chain under discussion was sequenced for a study of Ad26.COV2.S vaccination and SARS-CoV-2 variants. Findings of the study overall: Spike-specific TCR breadth in vaccine recipients exceeded that seen in placebo recipients. There was reportedly substantial breadth in spike-specific CD8+ and CD4+ T cell responses after vaccination. The analyses of TCR breadth and depth may have understated the size of total T cell responses.

Generated by immunoSEQ multiplex PCR, the TCRdb table keeps only in-frame clones and is missing some. The table has some 350,000 clones, almost 90% seen once. The CDR3 has 16 residues. V lost 5 bases to trimming and J lost 1 base, with 17 bases between them. The germline V gene has CDR1 SGHAT and CDR2 FQNNGV. Treatment defined: about 20 received Ad26.COV2.S at low or high dose, single or two shots; about five received placebo; per-sample allocation not given. Day 63 after the first vaccine or placebo injection was the time point for sampling. The administered vaccine (an Ad26 vector) expressed Wuhan-strain SARS-CoV-2 spike. A note on this clone: Its target is not known.

This sequence was found in a person aged 18-60 years who received the Ad26.COV2.S COVID-19 vaccine or a placebo. This chain links TRBV11-2 with TRBJ1-1; tentatively, D is TRBD1 (5 bases). The starting material was peripheral blood, obtained in a trial of Ad26.COV2.S vaccine versus placebo. The CDR3 loop is CASSPYRDPSNTEAFF. In nucleotides, the CDR3 is TGTGCCAGCAGCCCTTACCGGGACCCCTCGAACACTGAAGCTTTCTTT.